Below, 26 T cell receptor beta chains from the same sample are listed, as sequenced in a study of early T cells in non-severe SARS-CoV-2 infection. TCRdb re-called the 5' RACE reads through MiXCR, storing one row per CDR3 protein. The data show around 40,000 distinct CDR3 sequences, approximately 10% seen once. Sequencing used whole blood. The receptors were sampled from an adult who was a healthcare worker with PCR-confirmed SARS-CoV-2 infection or an uninfected control (not recorded which).

This clonotype came up many times. The genes are TRBV19 and TRBJ2-1; D is perhaps TRBD2 (5 bases). Trimming stripped 3 bases from V and 9 bases from J, with 12 bases between. The CDR3 has 13 amino acids. Germline CDR1 reads LNHDA; CDR2 reads SQIVND (reference sequence). The CDR3 DNA reads TGTGCCAGTAGTATGAGAGGGTACGGTGAGCAGTTCTTC. It is translated as CASSMRGYGEQFF.

In its sample, this clonotype was seen a few times. One junction end disagrees with the germline gene, perhaps due to a read error. The chain couples TRBV5-1 to TRBJ2-1, with D unresolved. CDR3 size: 12 residues. Germline V gene data show CDR1 as SGHRS and CDR2 as YFSETQ. The CDR3, as DNA: TGCGCCAGCAGCTCGGAGACATTGGAGCAGCTCTTC. Residues: CASSSETLEQLF.

This clonotype was recorded many times. The rearrangement links TRBV6-2 or TRBV6-3 to TRBJ2-1; the D is unclear. Germline CDR1 and CDR2: MNHEY and SVGEGT. V shed 2 bases and J shed 7 bases, with 21 bases lying between them. The CDR3 is made up of 17 amino acids. Here the CDR3 DNA reads TGTGCCAGCAGTTACCGCCCCAGGTTGTCCCTTAGGAATGAGCAGTTCTTC. This codes for CASSYRPRLSLRNEQFF.

The chain combines TRBV7-2 with TRBJ1-6, with TRBD1 as a possible D gene (6 bases). V was trimmed by 0 bases and J by 10 bases, leaving 16 bases between them. Germline V lookup: CDR1 SGHTA, CDR2 FQGNSA. CDR3 size: 16 residues. The CDR3 protein is CASSLAPPGVVSPLHF. DNA for the CDR3: TGTGCCAGCAGCTTAGCGCCCCCAGGGGTTGTGTCACCCCTCCACTTT.

J is TRBJ2-6 and V is TRBV9; a weak D match, TRBD1 (6 bases). Germline loops: CDR1 SGDLS, CDR2 YYNGEE. This CDR3 contains 16 residues. The V end lost 2 bases, the J end lost 0 bases, and 9 bases lay between the germline ends. The DNA for the CDR3 is TGTGCCAGCAGCGTGGGACATCACTCTGGGGCCAACGTCCTGACTTTC. Encoded protein: CASSVGHHSGANVLTF.

The rearrangement joins TRBV7-2 to TRBJ2-2; D may be TRBD1 (5 bases). The CDR3 consists of 14 residues. Germline V gives CDR1 SGHTA, CDR2 FQGNSA. Trimming stripped 3 bases from V and 5 bases from J, with 10 bases between. The CDR3 loop is CASSFSGLTGELFF. CDR3 DNA sequence: TGTGCCAGCAGCTTTTCAGGGCTGACCGGGGAGCTGTTTTTT.

This clonotype was detected many times. The chain employs TRBV7-9 and TRBJ1-2, with D tentatively TRBD1 (5 bases). The CDR3 consists of 11 residues. Trimming took off 4 bases at V and 7 bases at J, with 7 bases between the two ends. CDR1 is SEHNR and CDR2 is FQNEAQ in the germline V gene (reference sequence). The CDR3 here is CASSSGAGYTF. The CDR3 region has the DNA TGTGCCAGCAGCTCCGGGGCTGGCTACACCTTC.

This clonotype has at least ten counts. The chain joins TRBV28 to TRBJ1-1; the match to TRBD1 covers 8 bases. V dropped 5 bases and J dropped 6; count of bases not matched to a gene: 11. The CDR3 has 15 amino acids. The germline CDR1 and CDR2 sequences are MDHEN and SYDVKM. The CDR3, as DNA: TGTGCCAGCAGTCTTCTTCAGGGGGCGGGTGCTGAAGCTTTCTTT. Translating gives CASSLLQGAGAEAFF.

This clonotype came up many times. This chain joins TRBV2 and TRBJ1-1, with unresolved D. Germline V gives CDR1 SNHLY, CDR2 FYNNEI. This CDR3 is built from 12 residues. Trimming removed 1 base at V and 11 bases at J, with 11 bases between. DNA for the CDR3: TGTGCCAGCAGTGAAGGGGATGGGTCTGCTTTCTTT. Translated: CASSEGDGSAFF.

Ten or more counts support this clonotype. The V and J genes are TRBV7-2 and TRBJ2-1; D unclear. The CDR3 has 13 amino acids. With 5 bases removed from V and 6 bases from J, the gap between germline ends came to 11 bases. Germline CDR1 and CDR2: SGHTA and FQGNSA. CDR3 sequence reads: CASSRPGRNEQFF. The CDR3 DNA is TGTGCCAGCAGCCGTCCAGGTCGCAATGAGCAGTTCTTC.

The chain is built from TRBV10-3 and TRBJ2-3, with TRBD1 matching 8 bases. V dropped 6 bases and J dropped 0; count of bases not matched to a gene: 2. Germline V gene data show CDR1 as ENHRY and CDR2 as SYGVKD. CDR3 length: 14 residues. The CDR3 DNA follows: TGTGCCATCAGGGACAGGGCTAGCACAGATACGCAGTATTTT. Encoded protein: CAIRDRASTDTQYF.

The genes are TRBV19 and TRBJ2-7; D possibly corresponds to TRBD2 (6 bases). This CDR3 spans 13 amino acids. Germline values: CDR1 LNHDA, CDR2 SQIVND (reference sequence). V lost 7 bases to trimming and J lost 3 bases, with 13 bases between them. The CDR3 region has the DNA TGTGCCAGTAAAGATGGGGGGAACTACGAGCAGTACTTC. It codes for CASKDGGNYEQYF.

The rearrangement links TRBV6-1 to TRBJ2-1; 10 bases match TRBD2. This CDR3 has 15 amino acids. V was clipped by 5 bases and J by 6 bases; unmatched bases: 7. The germline V gene has CDR1 MNHNS and CDR2 SASEGT. The CDR3 DNA reads as TGTGCCAGCAGTCTTCTAGCGGGAGAGTCCAATGAGCAGTTCTTC. Its protein product is CASSLLAGESNEQFF.

This clonotype appeared many times. The V gene is TRBV13, the J gene TRBJ2-7; D assignment may be TRBD1 or TRBD2 (5 bases each). From germline, CDR1 is PRHDT and CDR2 FYEKMQ (reference sequence). V was clipped by 5 bases and J by 5 bases, with 22 bases between them. This CDR3 has 16 amino acids. This CDR3 reads CASSPARWGRGDEQYF. CDR3 in DNA: TGTGCCAGCAGCCCGGCCCGTTGGGGGAGAGGGGACGAGCAGTACTTC.

This clonotype was detected many times. The gene calls are TRBV7-2 and TRBJ1-5, with 9 nucleotides matching TRBD1. Germline CDR1 reads SGHTA; CDR2 reads FQGNSA. The CDR3 extends over 17 amino acids. The junction had 10 bases not matched to a gene; V was cut back by 1 base and J by 6 bases. The CDR3 here is CASSLVGGGQGAQPQHF. The CDR3, as DNA: TGTGCCAGCAGCTTAGTAGGTGGGGGACAGGGTGCTCAGCCCCAGCATTTT. Filled out from reference TRBV7-2 and TRBJ1-5, the complete variable domain reads GAGVSQSPSNKVTEKGKDVELRCDPISGHTALYWYRQSLGQGLEFLIYFQGNSAPDKSGLPSDRFSAERTGGSVSTLTIQRTQQEDSAVYLCASSLVGGGQGAQPQHFGDGTRLSIL.

As to this clonotype: One base away lies a much larger clone, so this may be a sequencing read error. V is TRBV30 and J is TRBJ1-4; tentatively, D is TRBD1 (5 bases). The CDR3 covers 18 residues. Germline-derived CDR1 and CDR2 are GTSNPN and SVGIG (reference sequence). The CDR3 protein is CARSFRQRGLATNEKLFF. In nucleotides, the CDR3 is TGTGCCAGGAGTTTCCGACAGAGGGGACTTGCAACTAATGAAAAACTGTTTTTT.

This clonotype showed up just a few times. V and J are TRBV5-1 and TRBJ2-1, with 7 bases fitting TRBD1. Losses at the gene ends were 3 bases for V and 8 bases for J; bases not matched to a gene: 8. CDR1 is SGHRS and CDR2 is YFSETQ in the germline V gene. The CDR3 totals 14 residues. Written as DNA, the CDR3 is TGCGCCAGCAGCTCGAGGGGGCCGGGCGATGAGCAGTTCTTC. Translating it yields CASSSRGPGDEQFF.

This clonotype has a count of ten or more. The V gene is TRBV13, the J gene TRBJ2-1; no reliable D call. Germline CDR1 reads PRHDT; CDR2 reads FYEKMQ (reference sequence). Trimming cost V 0 bases and J 1 base, with 7 bases left between them. The CDR3 totals 15 residues. CDR3 in amino acids: CASSLGVGSYNEQFF. CDR3 DNA: TGTGCCAGCAGCTTAGGAGTCGGGTCCTACAATGAGCAGTTCTTC. The variable domain in full, completed from reference TRBV13 and TRBJ2-1, reads AAGVIQSPRHLIKEKRETATLKCYPIPRHDTVYWYQQGPGQDPQFLISFYEKMQSDKGSIPDRFSAQQFSDYHSELNMSSLELGDSALYFCASSLGVGSYNEQFFGPGTRLTVL.

This chain joins TRBV28 and TRBJ2-7, with 11 bases fitting TRBD2. Losses at the gene ends were 10 bases for V and 7 bases for J; bases not matched to a gene: 9. The CDR3 runs 13 residues. From germline, CDR1 is MDHEN and CDR2 SYDVKM. The CDR3 spells CATELAGVSEQYF. CDR3 DNA: TGTGCCACGGAACTAGCGGGAGTAAGTGAGCAGTACTTC.

This clonotype was observed many times. This chain links TRBV7-2 with TRBJ1-1, with D possibly being TRBD1 (5 bases). Germline loops: CDR1 SGHTA, CDR2 FQGNSA. Trimming shortened V by 3 bases and J by 5 bases, and 19 bases separated the two germline ends. This CDR3 is 16 amino acids long. In DNA, the CDR3 is TGTGCCAGCAGCTTTAATCCCCGGTCAGGGAGGACTGAAGCTTTCTTT. Translation: CASSFNPRSGRTEAFF. The full variable domain, its missing parts supplied by reference TRBV7-2 and TRBJ1-1, is GAGVSQSPSNKVTEKGKDVELRCDPISGHTALYWYRQSLGQGLEFLIYFQGNSAPDKSGLPSDRFSAERTGGSVSTLTIQRTQQEDSAVYLCASSFNPRSGRTEAFFGQGTRLTVV.

The V call is TRBV15, the J call TRBJ1-5; no firm D call. The CDR3 covers 15 residues. V was shortened by 5 bases and J by 4 bases, with 15 bases between the two germline ends. Germline CDR1 LNHNV, CDR2 YYDKDF (reference sequence). CDR3 DNA sequence: TGTGCCACCAGCGGCACCGGCAGAAAAAATCAGCCCCAGCATTTT. Amino acid sequence: CATSGTGRKNQPQHF.

This clonotype was counted a few times. V gene TRBV28 combines with J gene TRBJ2-7, with D hard to call. Trimming pared 5 bases from V and 0 bases from J, leaving 14 bases between. CDR1 and CDR2 (germline): MDHEN, SYDVKM. This CDR3 comprises 15 residues. CDR3 sequence: CASSPPDIFSYEQYF. CDR3 nucleotide sequence: TGTGCCAGCAGTCCGCCAGACATATTCTCCTACGAGCAGTACTTC.

This clonotype was seen ten or more times. The chain uses TRBV7-3 and TRBJ2-1; TRBD2 matches at 10 bases. The length of the CDR3 is 16 residues. The V gene end was trimmed by 1 base and the J gene end by 7 bases; junction bases not matched to a gene: 7. The germline V gene encodes CDR1 SGHTA and CDR2 FQGTGA. The CDR3 region is CASSLREREGQNEQFF. For the CDR3, the DNA is TGTGCCAGCAGCTTAAGGGAGCGGGAGGGCCAGAATGAGCAGTTCTTC.

This clonotype was detected many times. The rearrangement links TRBV27 to TRBJ2-1; either TRBD1 or TRBD2 may fit D (5 bases each). CDR3 size: 16 residues. V was shortened by 8 bases and J by 4 bases, with 21 bases between the two germline ends. In germline, CDR1 is MNHEY, CDR2 SMNVEV (reference sequence). The CDR3 region is CASVKGVSGLYNEQFF. CDR3 DNA: TGTGCCAGCGTCAAAGGGGTGAGCGGCCTATACAATGAGCAGTTCTTC.

In DNA, the CDR3 is TGTGCCAGCAGCCAAGAGCAGTACTACGAGCAGTACTTC. This translates into CASSQEQYYEQYF. V gene TRBV4-2 combines with J gene TRBJ2-7; D is ambiguous. The germline V gene encodes CDR1 LGHNA and CDR2 YNFKEQ. The CDR3 covers 13 residues. Trimming removed 0 bases from V and 3 bases from J, with 6 bases in between.

This clonotype was detected ten times or more. The J gene is TRBJ2-3, the V gene TRBV5-6; 9 nucleotides align to TRBD1. Germline values: CDR1 SGHDT, CDR2 YYEEEE. J lost 6 bases, V lost 0 bases, and 5 bases had no gene match. This CDR3 has 15 residues. CDR3 coding DNA: TGTGCCAGCAGCTTGGGGACAGGGGTATTGGATACGCAGTATTTT. Its translation is CASSLGTGVLDTQYF.